The 9 T cell receptor beta chains given below trace back to one sample, sequenced in a study of blood T cell repertoires in COVID-19. Generated by immunoSEQ multiplex PCR, the TCRdb table keeps only in-frame clones and is missing some. The sample lists approximately 210,000 clones; 75% to 90% were seen once. Sequenced material: peripheral blood. These receptors were taken from a human donor in a cohort sampled during active COVID-19.

This clone was detected only a few times. The chain links TRBV4-1 to TRBJ1-6; D is ambiguous. The CDR3 consists of 15 residues. V dropped 0 bases and J dropped 9 bases, with 12 bases sitting between them. Germline CDR1 and CDR2: MGHRA and YSYEKL. CDR3 region: CASSQDRTGSSPLHF. The CDR3 coding sequence is TGCGCCAGCAGCCAAGATAGGACGGGGAGTTCACCCCTCCACTTT.

This clone came up once. The J gene is TRBJ1-2, the V gene TRBV12-3 or TRBV12-4; no clear D. Trimming left V 1 base short and J 4 bases short, with 7 bases between. This CDR3 comprises 13 residues. The CDR3 sequence: CASSLGAIYGYTF. The CDR3 DNA follows: TGTGCCAGCAGTTTAGGGGCCATCTATGGCTACACCTTC.

The chain employs TRBV9 and TRBJ2-3; TRBD2 agrees at 10 bases. V shed 2 bases and J 7 bases; nucleotides not matched to a gene: 10. The CDR3 runs to 16 residues. From germline, CDR1 is SGDLS and CDR2 YYNGEE. In nucleotides, the CDR3 is TGTGCCAGCAGCGTCCGGCCTAGCGGGAGCTCCCATACGCAGTATTTT. It yields the protein CASSVRPSGSSHTQYF.

This clone was seen just once. This sequence joins TRBV7-2 and TRBJ2-7; the match to TRBD2 covers 8 bases. V trimming: 3 bases; J trimming: 2 bases; junction bases outside the gene matches: 6. Germline V gene data show CDR1 as SGHTA and CDR2 as FQGNSA. CDR3 length equals 15 residues. The CDR3, as DNA: TGTGCCAGCAGCTTCCAAGCGGGGGAAGCCTACGAGCAGTACTTC. Translated: CASSFQAGEAYEQYF.

The chain is built from TRBV27 and TRBJ2-3; TRBD2 agrees at 7 bases. Trimming at V came to 4 bases and at J to 4 bases, leaving 5 bases not matched to a gene. Germline values: CDR1 MNHEY, CDR2 SMNVEV (reference sequence). The CDR3 spans 14 residues. CDR3 in amino acids: CASSWREMPDTQYF. The DNA of the CDR3 is TGTGCCAGCAGTTGGCGGGAGATGCCAGATACGCAGTATTTT.

This chain connects TRBV30 to TRBJ1-6; D is possibly TRBD1 (6 bases). The CDR3 totals 13 residues. The germline V gene has CDR1 GTSNPN and CDR2 SVGIG (reference sequence). The ends were cut back, 7 bases at V and 6 bases at J, with 13 bases in the middle. The CDR3 bases are TGTGCCTCGACAGGTTCCCCTAATTCACCCCTCCACTTT. Its translation: CASTGSPNSPLHF.

V gene TRBV7-2 combines with J gene TRBJ2-7, with 7 bases identical to TRBD2. Trimming removed 3 bases from V and 5 bases from J; junction bases left unmatched: 19. This CDR3 has 18 residues. Germline V lookup: CDR1 SGHTA, CDR2 FQGNSA. This CDR3 reads CASSFSSAGGGLKNEQYF. The CDR3 nucleotides read TGTGCCAGCAGCTTTAGTTCGGCCGGGGGAGGGCTGAAAAACGAGCAGTACTTC.

This clone was found a few times. The chain recombines TRBV19 with TRBJ1-1; TRBD1 is a possible D gene (6 bases). Looked up from germline, CDR1 is LNHDA and CDR2 is SQIVND (reference sequence). This CDR3 has 12 residues. Trimming removed 6 bases at V and 9 bases at J, with 14 bases between. The CDR3 DNA reads TGTGCCAGTAGATCGACAGGTAGCAAAGCTTTCTTT. Translating it yields CASRSTGSKAFF. Complete variable domain (other parts from reference TRBV19 and TRBJ1-1): DGGITQSPKYLFRKEGQNVTLSCEQNLNHDAMYWYRQDPGQGLRLIYYSQIVNDFQKGDIAEGYSVSREKKESFPLTVTSAQKNPTAFYLCASRSTGSKAFFGQGTRLTVV.

This clone was seen a handful of times. CDR3 sequence reads: CATSDTRPGNGYTF. CDR3 DNA sequence: TGTGCCACCAGTGATACGCGTCCAGGGAACGGCTACACCTTC. The genes are TRBV24-1 and TRBJ1-2, with D perhaps TRBD1 (5 bases). Germline loops: CDR1 KGHDR, CDR2 SFDVKD. The CDR3 is 14 residues long. The V and J ends lost 3 bases and 8 bases respectively, with 15 bases between them.